This T cell receptor beta chain comes out of a study of blood T cell repertoires in COVID-19. The wider study: COVID-19 samples from acute and convalescent phases originated in the United States, Italy and Spain. PBMCs, B-cell-depleted T cells, or T cells provided the cDNA or gDNA that made up the material.

After removal of 1 base from V and 3 bases from J, the junction contained 8 bases not matched to a gene. Germline V gene lookup returns CDR1 LNHNV and CDR2 YYDKDF (reference sequence). The CDR3 totals 16 residues. Original methodology: The assay estimated nucleated cells by amplifying reference gene primers. Method: immunoSEQ multiplex PCR; TCRdb's copy keeps in-frame clones and lacks some. The V and J calls and clone size come from that table; D and trimming were worked out from the DNA. The repertoire holds approximately 160,000 clones, with roughly nine tenths as singletons. The sample consisted of peripheral blood. The V gene is TRBV15, the J gene TRBJ2-7, with 8 bases matching TRBD2. The TCR sequence derives from a woman in her seventies with acute or convalescent COVID-19. CDR3 nucleotides: TGTGCCACCAGCAGAGGGGCGGGGGGACTTAACTACGAGCAGTACTTC. It encodes CATSRGAGGLNYEQYF.